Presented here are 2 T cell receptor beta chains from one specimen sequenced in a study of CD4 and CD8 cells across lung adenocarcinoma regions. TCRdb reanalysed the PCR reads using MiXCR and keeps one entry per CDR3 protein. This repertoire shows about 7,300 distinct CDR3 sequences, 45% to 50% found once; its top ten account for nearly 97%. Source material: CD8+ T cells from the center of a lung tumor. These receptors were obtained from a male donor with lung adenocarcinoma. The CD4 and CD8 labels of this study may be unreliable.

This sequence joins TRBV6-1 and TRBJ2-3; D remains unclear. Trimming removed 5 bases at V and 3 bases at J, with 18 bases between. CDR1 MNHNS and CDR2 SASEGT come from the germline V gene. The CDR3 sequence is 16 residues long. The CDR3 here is CASSPMASGATDTQYF. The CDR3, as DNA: TGTGCCAGCAGTCCAATGGCCTCGGGTGCGACAGATACGCAGTATTTT.

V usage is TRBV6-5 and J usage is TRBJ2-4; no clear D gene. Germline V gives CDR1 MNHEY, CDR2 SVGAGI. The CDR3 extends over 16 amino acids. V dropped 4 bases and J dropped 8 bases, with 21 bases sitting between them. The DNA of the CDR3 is TGTGCCAGCAGTTCGTTGGCTAGTAGTGAGCAAGACATTCAGTACTTC. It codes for CASSSLASSEQDIQYF.